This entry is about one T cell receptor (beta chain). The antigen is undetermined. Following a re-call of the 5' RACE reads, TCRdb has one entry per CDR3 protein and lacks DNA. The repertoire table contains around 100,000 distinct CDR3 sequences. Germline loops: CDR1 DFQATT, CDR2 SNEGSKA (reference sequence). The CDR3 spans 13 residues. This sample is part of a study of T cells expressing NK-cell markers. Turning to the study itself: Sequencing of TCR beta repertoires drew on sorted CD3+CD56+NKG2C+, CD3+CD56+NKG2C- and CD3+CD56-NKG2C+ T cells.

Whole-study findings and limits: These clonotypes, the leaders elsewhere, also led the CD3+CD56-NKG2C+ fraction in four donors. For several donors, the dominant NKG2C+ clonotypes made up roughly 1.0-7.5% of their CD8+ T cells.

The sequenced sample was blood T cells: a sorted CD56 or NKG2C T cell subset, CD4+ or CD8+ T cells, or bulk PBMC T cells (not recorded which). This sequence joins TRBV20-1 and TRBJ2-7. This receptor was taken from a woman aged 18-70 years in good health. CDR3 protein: CSARSLAVHEQYF.